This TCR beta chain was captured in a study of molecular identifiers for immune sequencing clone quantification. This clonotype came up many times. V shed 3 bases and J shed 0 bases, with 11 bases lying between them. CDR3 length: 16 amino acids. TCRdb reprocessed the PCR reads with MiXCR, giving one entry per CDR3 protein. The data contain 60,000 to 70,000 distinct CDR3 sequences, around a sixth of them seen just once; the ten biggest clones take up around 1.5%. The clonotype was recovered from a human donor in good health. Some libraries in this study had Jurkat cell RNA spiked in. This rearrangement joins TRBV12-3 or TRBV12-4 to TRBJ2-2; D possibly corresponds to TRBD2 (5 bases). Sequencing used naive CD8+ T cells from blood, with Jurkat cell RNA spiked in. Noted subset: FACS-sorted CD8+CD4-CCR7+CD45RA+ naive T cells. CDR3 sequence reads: CASSFWTEANTGELFF. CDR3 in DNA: TGTGCCAGCAGTTTTTGGACGGAGGCGAACACCGGGGAGCTGTTTTTT.